This TCR beta chain was profiled in a study of shared clonotypes between healthy human individuals. Study-level findings and limits: The study drew on few donors, limiting represented genetic and exposure-history diversity. Several donors showed sharing of around 5.3% of naive CD4 clonotypes.

About 30,000 T cell genomes, or about 200 ng DNA, went into the sorted-subset replicate PCRs. TCRdb keeps only in-frame clones here, not all; method: immunoSEQ multiplex PCR. This sample has roughly 2.4 million clones, with 90% to 96% found just once. V lost 3 bases to trimming and J lost 4 bases, with 14 bases between them. CDR1 and CDR2 from the germline V gene are SGHAT and FQNNGV. This CDR3 comprises 15 residues. On this clone: Its target is not known.

This clonotype was sampled from a man between 18 and 29 years old in good health. The sequencing input was naive CD4+ T cells sorted from blood. Described subset: CD45RA+ positively selected. This chain connects TRBV11-2 to TRBJ2-3; D is undetermined. As DNA, the CDR3 is TGTGCCAGCAGCTTGTGGCTTTCGGTCGCAGATACGCAGTATTTT. Its translation is CASSLWLSVADTQYF.